Shown below are 14 T cell receptor beta chains from a single sample sequenced in a study of cytomegalovirus exposure and HLA in healthy donors. Using immunoSEQ multiplex PCR, the repertoire was profiled, and TCRdb retains in-frame clones only, with some absent. Of around 190,000 clones in the sample, about 82% were seen once. The sample was PBMCs. The receptors originated from a woman in her late teens or twenties in good health and CMV-seronegative.

The CDR3 loop reads CASSSQGKGSGYTF. The CDR3 coding sequence is TGTGCCAGCAGCTCGCAGGGTAAAGGCAGTGGCTACACCTTC. The gene calls are TRBV27 and TRBJ1-2, with D maybe TRBD1 (5 bases). Deletions cut 6 bases from V and 7 bases from J, with 18 bases between. The CDR3 length is 14 residues. Per germline, CDR1 MNHEY and CDR2 SMNVEV (reference sequence).

V gene TRBV9 combines with J gene TRBJ1-2; D not certain. The V gene's germline CDR1 is SGDLS and CDR2 YYNGEE. V was pared by 0 bases and J by 6 bases, with 12 bases between. There are 14 residues in the CDR3. The DNA of the CDR3 is TGTGCCAGCAGCGTAGCTAAGTCCGGAGATGGCTACACCTTC. Translated, it gives CASSVAKSGDGYTF.

V usage is TRBV18 and J usage is TRBJ2-2; possibly TRBD1 for D (6 bases). Germline V lookup: CDR1 KGHSH, CDR2 LQKENI. The CDR3 totals 16 residues. V was cut by 5 bases and J by 0 bases, with 13 bases left in between. CDR3 protein: CASSTEDRTNTGELFF. CDR3 DNA: TGTGCCAGCTCAACAGAGGACAGAACGAACACCGGGGAGCTGTTTTTT.

The gene calls are TRBV5-4 and TRBJ1-3; 7 nucleotides agree with TRBD1. Per the germline V gene, CDR1 is SGHNT and CDR2 is YYREEE (reference sequence). This CDR3 spans 14 amino acids. J was trimmed by 6 bases and V by 4 bases; bases with no gene match: 7. This CDR3 is CASSPTGAKNTIYF. CDR3 DNA sequence: TGTGCCAGCAGCCCTACAGGGGCTAAAAACACCATATATTTT.

This sequence joins TRBV5-1 and TRBJ1-3, with 7 bases aligning to TRBD1. Germline V CDR1 and CDR2: SGHRS, YFSETQ. CDR3 length: 16 residues. Trimming at V came to 3 bases and at J to 0 bases, leaving 6 bases not matched to a gene. The CDR3 spells CASSSRGGLSGNTIYF. For the CDR3, the DNA is TGCGCCAGCAGCTCGCGAGGGGGCCTCTCTGGAAACACCATATATTTT.

This chain joins TRBV19 and TRBJ1-1, with a tentative D call TRBD1 (5 bases). Between the trimmed V and J ends, which lost 3 bases and 0 bases, there was a span of 14 bases. Germline lookup yields CDR1 LNHDA and CDR2 SQIVND (reference sequence). This CDR3 contains 16 residues. The CDR3 bases are TGTGCCAGTAGTATTGGTTTAGACAGAGTGAACACTGAAGCTTTCTTT. This encodes CASSIGLDRVNTEAFF.

The rearrangement links TRBV30 to TRBJ2-1; D unclear. The CDR3 is made up of 12 amino acids. V dropped 2 bases and J dropped 8 bases, with 10 bases sitting between them. The germline V gene has CDR1 GTSNPN and CDR2 SVGIG (reference sequence). CDR3 region: CAWSQIGDEQFF. CDR3 nucleotides: TGTGCCTGGAGTCAGATCGGAGATGAGCAGTTCTTC.

The chain uses TRBV11-2 and TRBJ1-3; 11 nucleotides align to TRBD1. The V gene end was trimmed by 5 bases and the J gene end by 0 bases; junction bases not matched to a gene: 3. Germline V CDR1 and CDR2: SGHAT, FQNNGV. This CDR3 comprises 16 residues. This chain's CDR3 is CASSPGQGASGNTIYF. The CDR3 nucleotides are TGTGCCAGCAGCCCTGGACAGGGGGCCTCTGGAAACACCATATATTTT.

The chain recombines TRBV7-9 with TRBJ1-5; the D gene is possibly TRBD1 (6 bases). CDR1 and CDR2 (germline): SEHNR, FQNEAQ (reference sequence). V lost 3 bases to trimming and J lost 7 bases, with 13 bases between them. There are 14 residues in the CDR3. The CDR3 protein is CASSFTGLGQPQHF. The CDR3 DNA sequence: TGTGCCAGCAGCTTTACAGGGCTAGGACAGCCCCAGCATTTT.

V gene TRBV10-3 combines with J gene TRBJ1-4; the D is unclear. Trimming pared 3 bases from V and 6 bases from J, leaving 11 bases between. This CDR3 is built from 14 residues. Per germline, CDR1 ENHRY and CDR2 SYGVKD. The CDR3 sequence: CAISDIGTDEKLFF. The CDR3 bases are TGTGCCATCAGTGATATTGGAACAGATGAAAAACTGTTTTTT.

V and J are TRBV7-9 and TRBJ2-5, with TRBD1 matching 8 bases. Unmatched junction bases numbered 3, after V lost 5 bases and J lost 1 base. The CDR3 runs 14 residues. The V gene's germline CDR1 is SEHNR and CDR2 FQNEAQ (reference sequence). In nucleotides, the CDR3 is TGTGCCAGCAGCCCGGGGACAGGCCAAGAGACCCAGTACTTC. Translation gives CASSPGTGQETQYF.

This chain uses TRBV11-2 with TRBJ1-2; 8 nucleotides agree with TRBD1. The CDR3 is 15 residues long. Trimming took 6 bases from V and 5 from J; bases not matched to a gene: 11. CDR1 SGHAT and CDR2 FQNNGV come from the germline V gene. The CDR3 bases are TGTGCCAGCAGAGGTACAGGGGGTCGGAGGTATGGCTACACCTTC. This translates into CASRGTGGRRYGYTF.

This chain uses TRBV6-5 with TRBJ1-6, with TRBD1 as a possible D gene (5 bases). Germline V gene lookup returns CDR1 MNHEY and CDR2 SVGAGI. The CDR3 is made up of 14 amino acids. The V end lost 6 bases, the J end lost 5 bases, and 11 bases lay between the germline ends. The CDR3: CASRRRDDNSPLHF. The CDR3 DNA reads TGTGCCAGCAGGAGGAGGGACGATAATTCACCCCTCCACTTT.

This sequence joins TRBV15 and TRBJ1-4, with D tentatively TRBD1 (6 bases). CDR3 length equals 15 residues. Trimming pared 2 bases from V and 3 bases from J, leaving 10 bases between. The germline CDR1 and CDR2 sequences are LNHNV and YYDKDF (reference sequence). For the CDR3, the DNA is TGTGCCACCAGCAGATCACAGGGTGCTAATGAAAAACTGTTTTTT. It yields the protein CATSRSQGANEKLFF.